These T cell receptor beta chains were read from a single sample in a study of control samples from healthy donors and cancer patients. The data were produced by immunoSEQ multiplex PCR, yet TCRdb's version contains in-frame clones alone and is incomplete. The sample carries some 130,000 clones, around 90% recorded once. The sequencing sample was made of blood. These receptors all stem from a man in his late teens or twenties in good health. Both conserved end residues are part of each CDR3. The D gene is left open where the match is weak. Where a row states a size, it is once, few, many or the class of an expanded clone; other rows omit it.

J gene | D gene | clone size | V gene | CDR3 length | CDR3 DNA | CDR3 protein
TRBJ1-1 | . | . | TRBV7-9 | 14 | TGTGCCAGCAGCCCGGGGAGGGCAGACACTGAAGCTTTCTTT | CASSPGRADTEAFF
TRBJ2-7 | TRBD2 | . | TRBV11-2 | 15 | TGTGCCAGCAGCTTAGGGGGTTCGGGGGGCTACGAGCAGTACTTC | CASSLGGSGGYEQYF
TRBJ1-4 | TRBD1 | . | TRBV27 | 15 | TGTGCCAGCAGTGAATTCACAGGGGGCGAGGAAAAACTGTTTTTT | CASSEFTGGEEKLFF
TRBJ1-1 | . | many | TRBV12-3/TRBV12-4 | 11 | TGTGCCAGCAGTTTAGGGGGGGTAGCTTTCTTT | CASSLGGVAFF
TRBJ1-4 | . | . | TRBV10-2 | 16 | TGCGCCAGCAGTGCCCTTACATCGCGCAGCGATGAAAAACTGTTTTTT | CASSALTSRSDEKLFF
TRBJ1-1 | . | . | TRBV18 | 15 | TGTGCCAGCTCACCACGGAGGGGGGATAACACTGAAGCTTTCTTT | CASSPRRGDNTEAFF
TRBJ2-5 | . | . | TRBV11-3 | 14 | TGTGCCAGCAGCAAGCCCCCCAGGGAGGAGACCCAGTACTTC | CASSKPPREETQYF
TRBJ1-6 | . | . | TRBV11-2 | 13 | TGTGCCAGCAGCTCTGGAGGGATTTCACCCCTCCACTTT | CASSSGGISPLHF
TRBJ2-7 | . | . | TRBV7-9 | 16 | TGTGCCAGCGAAAGTCCTCACGAGCTAGTTGACTACGAGCAGTACTTC | CASESPHELVDYEQYF
TRBJ2-7 | . | few | TRBV5-1 | 14 | TGCGCCAGCAGCTTGGGACAAGGGATCTACGAGCAGTACTTC | CASSLGQGIYEQYF
TRBJ1-1 | . | . | TRBV27 | 14 | TGTGCCAGCAGTTGGCACAGGGTCGGGACTGAAGCTTTCTTT | CASSWHRVGTEAFF
TRBJ1-5 | . | . | TRBV19 | 15 | TGTGCCAGTAGGTTCTTACTTGGCAGCAATCAGCCCCAGCATTTT | CASRFLLGSNQPQHF
TRBJ1-5 | TRBD1 | few | TRBV19 | 13 | TGTGCCAGTAAGACAGGGGCGGGTCAGCCCCAGCATTTT | CASKTGAGQPQHF
TRBJ2-2 | TRBD1 | . | TRBV11-3 | 14 | TGTGCCAGCAGGTCAGGGGGCTTCACCGGGGAGCTGTTTTTT | CASRSGGFTGELFF
TRBJ1-5 | TRBD1 | . | TRBV19 | 15 | TGTGCCAGTAGGGACAGGGGGAGAAGCAATCAGCCCCAGCATTTT | CASRDRGRSNQPQHF
TRBJ2-7 | TRBD2 | . | TRBV27 | 19 | TGTGCCAGCAGTTTCTCCCGGACTAGCGGGGGCCCTAGACCCTACGAGCAGTACTTC | CASSFSRTSGGPRPYEQYF
TRBJ1-2 | TRBD1 | . | TRBV27 | 13 | TGTGCCAGCAGTCCAAGACAGGGCTATGGCTACACCTTC | CASSPRQGYGYTF
TRBJ2-1 | . | . | TRBV6-5 | 15 | TGTGCCAGCTCCCCCATCGCGCGGGTATCGAATGAGCAGTTCTTC | CASSPIARVSNEQFF
TRBJ1-1 | . | once | TRBV9 | 13 | TGTGCCAGCAGCGTAGTCACGGTAGCTGAAGCTTTCTTT | CASSVVTVAEAFF
TRBJ1-3 | . | . | TRBV9 | 17 | TGTGCCAGCAGTCAGGAGGCAGGGCCCCTCTCTGGAAACACCATATATTTT | CASSQEAGPLSGNTIYF
TRBJ2-1 | . | . | TRBV6-5 | 14 | TGTGCCAGCAGTTACTCTTCTACAAGTAATGAGCAGTTCTTC | CASSYSSTSNEQFF
TRBJ2-5 | . | . | TRBV5-5 | 14 | TGTGCCAGCAGCTTTGGTTATTCGGTAGAGACCCAGTACTTC | CASSFGYSVETQYF
TRBJ2-1 | TRBD2 | once | TRBV6-1 | 16 | TGTGCCAGCAGTGAAGCTACTAGCGGGGGGTACAATGAGCAGTTCTTC | CASSEATSGGYNEQFF
TRBJ2-2 | . | . | TRBV7-9 | 17 | TGTGCCAGCAGCCCCTCCCGGGCGCAGGGTAGCACCGGGGAGCTGTTTTTT | CASSPSRAQGSTGELFF
TRBJ2-1 | . | once | TRBV6-2/TRBV6-3 | 15 | TGTGCCAGCAGCCCCCGCGCTAGCGTGTACAATGAGCAGTTCTTC | CASSPRASVYNEQFF
TRBJ2-5 | TRBD2 | . | TRBV20-1 | 15 | TGCAGTGCTAGTACGACTAGCGGAGTTAAAGAGACCCAGTACTTC | CSASTTSGVKETQYF
TRBJ1-6 | . | . | TRBV30 | 12 | TGTGCCCGGGGAAGGGCGAATTCACCCCTCCACTTT | CARGRANSPLHF
TRBJ2-5 | . | . | TRBV5-1 | 16 | TGCGCCAGCAGCTCCAACCCACAGGCCCTAAGGGAGACCCAGTACTTC | CASSSNPQALRETQYF
TRBJ2-2 | . | . | TRBV6-6 | 12 | TGTGCCAGCAGTTATTCCCCCGGGGAGCTGTTTTTT | CASSYSPGELFF
TRBJ2-3 | . | . | TRBV11-3 | 15 | TGTGCCAGCTCCGTGCCGGGACGGACCACAGATACGCAGTATTTT | CASSVPGRTTDTQYF
TRBJ1-4 | TRBD1 | . | TRBV27 | 17 | TGTGCCAGCAGTTCGACAGGGGGCTCTGCAACTAATGAAAAACTGTTTTTT | CASSSTGGSATNEKLFF
TRBJ1-6 | . | . | TRBV28 | 12 | TGTGCCAGCAGTCTCCGTCGTTCACCCCTCCACTTT | CASSLRRSPLHF
TRBJ2-1 | TRBD2 | . | TRBV19 | 15 | TGTGCCAGTAGTATAGCGTCTAAGGGAGGGAATGAGCAGTTCTTC | CASSIASKGGNEQFF